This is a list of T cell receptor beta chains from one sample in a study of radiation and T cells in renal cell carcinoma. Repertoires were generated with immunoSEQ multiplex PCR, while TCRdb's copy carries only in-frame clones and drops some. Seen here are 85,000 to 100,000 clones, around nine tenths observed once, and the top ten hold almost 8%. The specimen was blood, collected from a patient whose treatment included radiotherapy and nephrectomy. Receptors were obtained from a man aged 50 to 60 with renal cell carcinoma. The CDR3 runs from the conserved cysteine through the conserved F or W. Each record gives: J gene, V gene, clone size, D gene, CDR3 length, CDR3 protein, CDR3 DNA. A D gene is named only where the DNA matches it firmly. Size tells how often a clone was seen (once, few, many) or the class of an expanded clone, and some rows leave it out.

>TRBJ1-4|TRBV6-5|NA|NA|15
CASSYRARSNEKLFF
TGTGCCAGCAGTTACCGGGCTAGGAGTAATGAAAAACTGTTTTTT
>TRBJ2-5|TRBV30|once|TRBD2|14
CAWSLPGGVETQYF
TGTGCCTGGAGCCTCCCGGGGGGAGTGGAGACCCAGTACTTC
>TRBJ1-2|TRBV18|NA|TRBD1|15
CASSPGQGVGYGYTF
TGTGCCAGCTCACCTGGACAGGGCGTCGGCTATGGCTACACCTTC
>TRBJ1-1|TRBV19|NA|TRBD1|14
CASSIIDRDTEAFF
TGTGCCAGTAGTATAATCGACAGGGACACTGAAGCTTTCTTT
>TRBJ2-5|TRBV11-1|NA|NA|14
CASSLASSQETQYF
TGTGCCAGCAGCTTAGCTAGCAGCCAAGAGACCCAGTACTTC
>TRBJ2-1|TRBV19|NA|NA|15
CASSMGDHWGDEQFF
TGTGCCAGTAGTATGGGGGACCACTGGGGAGATGAGCAGTTCTTC
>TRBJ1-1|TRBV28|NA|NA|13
CASISGDVAEAFF
TGTGCCAGCATCTCAGGGGACGTCGCTGAAGCTTTCTTT
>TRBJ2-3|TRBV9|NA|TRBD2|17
CASSVVGLAVSTDTQYF
TGTGCCAGCAGCGTAGTAGGGCTAGCGGTTTCCACAGATACGCAGTATTTT
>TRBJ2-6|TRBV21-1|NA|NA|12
CARPSGANVLTF
TGTGCCAGACCGTCTGGGGCCAACGTCCTGACTTTC
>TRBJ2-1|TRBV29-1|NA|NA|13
CSVDRGDSNEQFF
TGCAGCGTTGACAGGGGTGATTCGAATGAGCAGTTCTTC
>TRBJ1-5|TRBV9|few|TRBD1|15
CASSVGQGFNQPQHF
TGTGCCAGCAGCGTAGGACAGGGCTTCAATCAGCCCCAGCATTTT
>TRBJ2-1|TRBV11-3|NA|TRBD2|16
CASSSRGGSIYNEQFF
TGTGCCAGCAGCTCCAGAGGCGGGAGTATTTACAATGAGCAGTTCTTC
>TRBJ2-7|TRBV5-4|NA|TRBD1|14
CASSPGDRVLEQYF
TGTGCCAGCAGCCCTGGGGACAGGGTCCTCGAGCAGTACTTC
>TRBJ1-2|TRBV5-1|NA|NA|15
CASSLEPGTNYGYTF
TGCGCCAGCAGCTTGGAACCCGGGACGAATTATGGCTACACCTTC
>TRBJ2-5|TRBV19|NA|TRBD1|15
CASSRDSQYQETQYF
TGTGCCAGTAGCCGGGACAGCCAGTACCAAGAGACCCAGTACTTC
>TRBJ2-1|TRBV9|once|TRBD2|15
CASSVGPSGDNEQFF
TGTGCCAGCAGCGTAGGGCCTAGCGGAGACAATGAGCAGTTCTTC
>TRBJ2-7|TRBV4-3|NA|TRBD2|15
CASSRIAGGLYEQYF
TGCGCCAGCAGCAGAATAGCGGGGGGATTATACGAGCAGTACTTC
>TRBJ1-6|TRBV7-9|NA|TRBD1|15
CASSLGGTGDPPLHF
TGTGCCAGCAGCTTAGGTGGGACAGGGGACCCACCCCTCCACTTT
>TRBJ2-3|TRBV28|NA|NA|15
CASGVRGGVTDTQYF
TGTGCCAGCGGGGTAAGGGGCGGAGTCACAGATACGCAGTATTTT
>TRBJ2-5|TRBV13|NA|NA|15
CASSARTAGGETQYF
TGTGCCAGCAGCGCGAGGACGGCCGGTGGGGAGACCCAGTACTTC
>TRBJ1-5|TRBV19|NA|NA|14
CASSQQGDNQPQHF
TGTGCCAGTAGTCAACAGGGAGACAATCAGCCCCAGCATTTT
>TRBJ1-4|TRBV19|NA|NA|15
CASSIGQATNEKLFF
TGTGCCAGTAGTATAGGACAGGCGACTAATGAAAAACTGTTTTTT
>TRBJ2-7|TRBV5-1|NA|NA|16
CASSAGVGQGTYEQYF
TGCGCCAGCAGCGCGGGGGTTGGACAGGGAACCTACGAGCAGTACTTC
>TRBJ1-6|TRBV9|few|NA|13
CASSAAWGSPLHF
TGTGCCAGCAGCGCCGCCTGGGGTTCACCCCTCCACTTT
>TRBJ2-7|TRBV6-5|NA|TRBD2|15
CASSRTSGSSYEQYF
TGTGCCAGCAGCCGGACTAGCGGAAGCTCCTACGAGCAGTACTTC
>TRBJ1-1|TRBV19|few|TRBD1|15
CASSPRDRGNTEAFF
TGTGCCAGTAGTCCCCGGGACAGGGGGAACACTGAAGCTTTCTTT
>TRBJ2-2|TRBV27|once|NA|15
CASSLMALNTGELFF
TGTGCCAGCAGTTTAATGGCCTTGAACACCGGGGAGCTGTTTTTT
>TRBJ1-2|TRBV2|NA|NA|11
CASSEYVGYTF
TGTGCCAGCAGTGAATATGTTGGCTACACCTTC
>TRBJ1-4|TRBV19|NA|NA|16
CASSQRSRVVGEKLFF
TGTGCCAGTAGTCAAAGAAGTAGGGTGGTTGGGGAAAAACTGTTTTTT
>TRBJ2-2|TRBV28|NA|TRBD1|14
CASKPGQLTGELFF
TGTGCCAGTAAACCGGGACAGCTCACCGGGGAGCTGTTTTTT
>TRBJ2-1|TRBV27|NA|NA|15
CASSPGDLSYNEQFF
TGTGCCAGCAGTCCGGGGGACCTCTCCTACAATGAGCAGTTCTTC
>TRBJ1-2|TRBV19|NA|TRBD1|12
CASQGQQGALTF
TGTGCCAGCCAAGGTCAGCAGGGGGCTTTAACCTTC
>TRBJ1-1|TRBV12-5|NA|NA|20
CASGLVPLGTRGVGNTEAFF
TGTGCTAGTGGTTTGGTACCTCTGGGGACGCGAGGCGTTGGGAACACTGAAGCTTTCTTT